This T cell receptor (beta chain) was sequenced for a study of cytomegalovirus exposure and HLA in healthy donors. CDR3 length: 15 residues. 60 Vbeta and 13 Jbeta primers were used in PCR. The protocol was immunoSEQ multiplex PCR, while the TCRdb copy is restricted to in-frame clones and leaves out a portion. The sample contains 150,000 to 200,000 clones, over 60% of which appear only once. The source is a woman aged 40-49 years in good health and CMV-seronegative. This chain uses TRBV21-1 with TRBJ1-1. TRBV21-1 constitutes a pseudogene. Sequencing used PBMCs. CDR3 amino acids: CASSTSGGQNTEAFF. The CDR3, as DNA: TGTGCCAGCAGCACGTCCGGAGGGCAGAACACTGAAGCTTTCTTT.